These 28 T cell receptor beta chains were all obtained from the same sample, sequenced in a study of T cells after yellow fever vaccination. In TCRdb, the 5' RACE reads were re-called with MiXCR into one record per CDR3 protein. Here the sample spans a few hundred thousand distinct CDR3 sequences, 15% to 20% being singletons. This specimen consisted of PBMCs, obtained 15 days after the yellow fever booster vaccination. The source of these receptors is a man aged 25 to 40 who received the YFV17D yellow fever vaccine.

The CDR3 DNA reads as TGCGCCAGCAGCCAAGATCTTCCCGGACAGCGAAACATTCAGTACTTC. Amino acid sequence: CASSQDLPGQRNIQYF. The J gene is TRBJ2-4, the V gene TRBV4-3; D is perhaps TRBD1 (6 bases). The germline V gene has CDR1 LGHNA and CDR2 YSLEER. Trimming took off 0 bases at V and 6 bases at J, with 15 bases between the two ends. The CDR3 is 16 residues long.

This clonotype was picked up one time. The CDR3 region is CAVVAVDEQFF. CDR3 DNA sequence: TGTGCCGTAGTAGCGGTCGATGAGCAGTTCTTC. The chain links TRBV6-5 to TRBJ2-1; D perhaps matches TRBD2 (6 bases). Trimming removed 11 bases from V and 8 bases from J, with 13 bases in between. This CDR3 comprises 11 residues. The germline V gene encodes CDR1 MNHEY and CDR2 SVGAGI.

This clonotype came up a few times. The CDR3 loop reads CASSFTGFDEQFF. The CDR3 region has the DNA TGTGCCAGCTCATTCACAGGGTTCGATGAGCAGTTCTTC. The V and J genes are TRBV18 and TRBJ2-1, with D possibly matching TRBD1 (6 bases). Trimming took 5 bases from V and 8 from J, leaving 13 bases between them. The CDR3 sequence is 13 residues long. Germline loops: CDR1 KGHSH, CDR2 LQKENI.

The gene calls are TRBV7-2 and TRBJ2-2; D gene unclear. V lost 8 bases and J lost 4, with 17 bases in between. The CDR3 is made up of 15 amino acids. Germline-derived CDR1 and CDR2 are SGHTA and FQGNSA. Here the CDR3 reads CASAFQGFFTGELFF. The CDR3 DNA sequence: TGTGCCAGCGCTTTCCAAGGGTTTTTCACCGGGGAGCTGTTTTTT.

The V and J genes are TRBV28 and TRBJ2-1, with 9 positions matching TRBD2. V lost 7 bases, J lost 8 bases, and 12 bases stayed unmatched. Per germline, CDR1 MDHEN and CDR2 SYDVKM. CDR3 length equals 15 residues. CDR3 residues: CASTIPGREGDEQFF. For the CDR3, the DNA is TGTGCCAGCACCATACCGGGGCGGGAGGGCGATGAGCAGTTCTTC.

This chain joins TRBV29-1 and TRBJ2-5, with D perhaps matching TRBD1 (6 bases). The CDR3 has 11 residues. The germline V gene has CDR1 SQVTM and CDR2 ANQGSEA. The germline V and J ends were trimmed by 2 bases and 5 bases, with 6 bases remaining between them. In DNA, the CDR3 is TGCAGCGTTGAACAGGGGGAGACCCAGTACTTC. As protein: CSVEQGETQYF.

This clonotype was counted between two and nine times. V and J are TRBV20-1 and TRBJ2-5; 10 positions match TRBD2. The CDR3 has 15 residues. With V trimmed by 5 bases and J by 5 bases, 11 bases remained unmatched. Germline V gene data show CDR1 as DFQATT and CDR2 as SNEGSKA (reference sequence). In nucleotides, the CDR3 is TGCAGTGCTCCCCTCCTAGCGGGAGAAAGGGAGACCCAGTACTTC. This sequence encodes CSAPLLAGERETQYF.

This sequence joins TRBV7-6 and TRBJ2-1, with 10 positions matching TRBD1. This CDR3 is built from 16 residues. Germline CDR1 is SGHVS and CDR2 is FNYEAQ. Trimming cost V 1 base and J 9 bases; bases outside gene matches: 9. CDR3 nucleotide sequence: TGTGCCAGCAGCTTAGACCGACAGGGGGCAAAGGTTGAGCAGTTCTTC. Residues: CASSLDRQGAKVEQFF.

V usage is TRBV5-1 and J usage is TRBJ1-5; D is unresolved. Between the trimmed V and J ends, which lost 0 bases and 2 bases, there was a span of 9 bases. The CDR3 is 15 residues long. CDR1 and CDR2 (germline): SGHRS, YFSETQ. CDR3 protein: CASSLDGQGNQPQHF. The CDR3, as DNA: TGCGCCAGCAGCTTGGATGGGCAGGGCAATCAGCCCCAGCATTTT. The full variable domain, in which reference TRBV5-1 and TRBJ1-5 provide the parts outside the CDR3, is KAGVTQTPRYLIKTRGQQVTLSCSPISGHRSVSWYQQTPGQGLQFLFEYFSETQRNKGNFPGRFSGRQFSNSRSEMNVSTLELGDSALYLCASSLDGQGNQPQHFGDGTRLSIL.

There are a few counts of this clonotype. The genes are TRBV12-3 or TRBV12-4 and TRBJ2-3; D tentatively fits TRBD1 or TRBD2 (7 bases each). Trimming stripped 5 bases from V and 4 bases from J, with 13 bases between. The CDR3 loop spans 14 amino acids. This CDR3 is CASSLTGRADTQYF. CDR3 sequence (DNA): TGTGCCAGCAGTCTGACAGGGAGGGCAGATACGCAGTATTTT.

In its sample, this clonotype was seen a few times. The chain carries TRBV7-9 and TRBJ1-5; D unresolved. CDR3 length equals 13 residues. The ends were cut back, 4 bases at V and 7 bases at J, with 11 bases in the middle. CDR1 SEHNR and CDR2 FQNEAQ come from the germline V gene (reference sequence). The CDR3 DNA reads as TGTGCCAGCAGCTCGGACCTTTGGCAGCCCCAGCATTTT. It specifies CASSSDLWQPQHF.

This clonotype was seen a few times. This rearrangement joins TRBV20-1 to TRBJ2-3, with 9 bases matching TRBD2. Losses at the gene ends were 7 bases for V and 2 bases for J; bases not matched to a gene: 4. This CDR3 region has 13 residues. Germline values: CDR1 DFQATT, CDR2 SNEGSKA (reference sequence). The CDR3 bases are TGCAGTGAGCGGGAGGTATCCACAGATACGCAGTATTTT. This encodes CSEREVSTDTQYF.

This clonotype turned up a few times. The J gene is TRBJ2-7, the V gene TRBV28, with D hard to call. The CDR3 loop spans 14 amino acids. V lost 1 base and J 3 bases, leaving 10 bases between the germline ends. The germline gives CDR1 MDHEN, CDR2 SYDVKM. The CDR3 region is CASSLLGRGYEQYF. For the CDR3, the DNA is TGTGCCAGCAGTTTATTAGGTAGAGGCTACGAGCAGTACTTC.

The chain uses TRBV19 and TRBJ2-7; D gene unclear. This CDR3 region has 13 residues. Germline assignment: CDR1 LNHDA and CDR2 SQIVND (reference sequence). V lost 3 bases to trimming and J lost 2 bases, with 8 bases between them. CDR3: CASSIGVAYEQYF. The CDR3 nucleotides read TGTGCCAGTAGTATTGGGGTAGCCTACGAGCAGTACTTC.

This clonotype was seen a few times. The chain employs TRBV12-3 or TRBV12-4 and TRBJ2-1; TRBD2 agrees at 7 bases. The CDR3 spans 16 residues. V was pared by 8 bases and J by 6 bases, with 16 bases of the junction left unmatched. CDR3 bases: TGTGCCAGCGCCCTAAATAGAGGGAGGGCCAGCAATGAGCAGTTCTTC. Its translation is CASALNRGRASNEQFF.

The chain is built from TRBV21-1 and TRBJ2-7; TRBD2 is the table's D call and was not checked against the DNA. TRBV21-1 corresponds to a pseudogene. This CDR3 spans 17 amino acids. CDR3 bases: TGTGCCAGCAGCAAAGGAGTGGGACTAGCGGGAGCGGTCGAGCAGTACTTC. It specifies CASSKGVGLAGAVEQYF.

The chain is built from TRBV6-5 and TRBJ1-1, with unresolved D. Germline CDR1 and CDR2: MNHEY and SVGAGI. The CDR3 loop spans 11 amino acids. Trimming removed 5 bases at V and 3 bases at J, with 4 bases between. The CDR3 coding sequence is TGTGCCAGCAGTCACGACACTGAAGCTTTCTTT. It codes for CASSHDTEAFF.

V usage is TRBV20-1 and J usage is TRBJ1-2, with D maybe TRBD1 (5 bases). Germline V CDR1 and CDR2: DFQATT, SNEGSKA (reference sequence). This CDR3 is 13 amino acids long. V lost 7 bases and J 4 bases, leaving 16 bases between the germline ends. The CDR3 protein is CSERGRDGYGYTF. CDR3 DNA sequence: TGCAGTGAACGCGGTCGGGACGGCTATGGCTACACCTTC.

The chain recombines TRBV5-1 with TRBJ2-2; 7 positions agree with TRBD2. The V gene end was trimmed by 6 bases and the J gene end by 7 bases; junction bases not matched to a gene: 9. The CDR3 runs 14 residues. Germline values: CDR1 SGHRS, CDR2 YFSETQ. This CDR3 is CASKLAVGIGELFF. DNA for the CDR3: TGCGCCAGCAAGCTAGCGGTGGGAATCGGGGAGCTGTTTTTT.

This clonotype was detected a few times. The V call is TRBV5-4, the J call TRBJ2-1, with a tentative D call TRBD2 (6 bases). V lost 0 bases and J lost 6, with 10 bases in between. CDR1 and CDR2 (germline): SGHNT, YYREEE (reference sequence). The CDR3 is 14 amino acids. The CDR3 region is CASSLAGLLNEQFF. CDR3 nucleotides: TGTGCCAGCAGCTTGGCCGGACTACTCAATGAGCAGTTCTTC.

The chain has TRBV5-1 and TRBJ1-1; D possibly corresponds to TRBD1 (5 bases). CDR3 length equals 13 residues. Germline V CDR1 and CDR2: SGHRS, YFSETQ. Trimming cost V 1 base and J 8 bases, with 12 bases left between them. The CDR3 DNA reads TGCGCCAGCAGCTTGCAGGGACGTCGGGAAGCTTTCTTT. This codes for CASSLQGRREAFF.

This clonotype has a handful of counts. The chain is built from TRBV19 and TRBJ2-7, with D possibly being TRBD1 or TRBD2 (5 bases each). Between the trimmed V and J ends, which lost 4 bases and 8 bases, there was a span of 15 bases. Germline CDR1 and CDR2: LNHDA and SQIVND (reference sequence). The CDR3 totals 13 residues. The CDR3 sequence is CASSTGPYEKQYF. The CDR3 nucleotides read TGTGCCAGTAGTACGGGACCGTATGAGAAGCAGTACTTC.

This clonotype was seen more than once but under ten times. V usage is TRBV29-1 and J usage is TRBJ2-1; 8 nucleotides align to TRBD2. Looked up from germline, CDR1 is SQVTM and CDR2 is ANQGSEA. The junction had 10 bases not matched to a gene; V was cut back by 4 bases and J by 5 bases. The CDR3 consists of 15 residues. Here the CDR3 DNA reads TGCAGCGTTGTGGCGGGCGGGAGGAGGGACAATGAGCAGTTCTTC. It is translated as CSVVAGGRRDNEQFF.

This clonotype was detected a few times. As DNA, the CDR3 is TGCAGTGCTAGAGCGGTCCCGGAGACCCAGTACTTC. It translates to CSARAVPETQYF. The gene calls are TRBV20-1 and TRBJ2-5; D is unclear. Germline V lookup: CDR1 DFQATT, CDR2 SNEGSKA (reference sequence). This CDR3 has 12 residues. V shed 1 base and J shed 5 bases, with 8 bases lying between them.

The sample holds a few counts of this clonotype. The chain employs TRBV7-2 and TRBJ2-3; D possibly corresponds to TRBD1 (6 bases). The CDR3 extends over 16 amino acids. Germline CDR1 is SGHTA and CDR2 is FQGNSA. The V and J ends lost 5 bases and 0 bases respectively, with 15 bases between them. The chain's CDR3 is CASSKQGLGSTDTQYF. CDR3 DNA sequence: TGTGCCAGCAGCAAACAGGGCTTGGGGAGCACAGATACGCAGTATTTT. Variable domain in full (rest from reference TRBV7-2 and TRBJ2-3): GAGVSQSPSNKVTEKGKDVELRCDPISGHTALYWYRQSLGQGLEFLIYFQGNSAPDKSGLPSDRFSAERTGGSVSTLTIQRTQQEDSAVYLCASSKQGLGSTDTQYFGPGTRLTVL.

This clonotype occurred a few times. The chain uses TRBV6-1 and TRBJ2-2, with D possibly TRBD1 on 6 matching bases. Trimming took off 2 bases at V and 3 bases at J, with 13 bases between the two ends. The CDR3 extends over 16 amino acids. Germline V gene sequence: CDR1 MNHNS, CDR2 SASEGT. CDR3 bases: TGTGCCAGCAGTGAAATAGGGGGTTGGGACACCGGGGAGCTGTTTTTT. Protein: CASSEIGGWDTGELFF.

This clonotype appeared a few times. The chain couples TRBV3-1 to TRBJ1-1; D is uncertain. The CDR3 totals 13 residues. The germline V gene has CDR1 LGHDT and CDR2 YNNKEL (reference sequence). The V and J ends lost 5 bases and 6 bases respectively, with 13 bases between them. The CDR3 here is CASSLEGDSEAFF. The CDR3 DNA sequence: TGTGCCAGCAGCTTAGAGGGCGATTCTGAAGCTTTCTTT.

CDR3 sequence: CASRDRGYEQYF. DNA for the CDR3: TGTGCCAGTAGGGACAGGGGCTACGAGCAGTACTTC. This chain uses TRBV19 with TRBJ2-7; 9 nucleotides align to TRBD1. The CDR3 extends over 12 amino acids. Germline V gene data show CDR1 as LNHDA and CDR2 as SQIVND (reference sequence). Trimming cost V 6 bases and J 3 bases; bases outside gene matches: 0.